This entry describes one T cell receptor beta chain. The antigen is not known. This sample was taken from a study of blood T cells in healthy people across ages. Study as a whole: Roughly one uniquely barcoded beta molecule per two T cells was captured. Findings of the study overall: Long-lived donors had more naive CD4+ cells and higher diversity than aged donors.

With a J-beta primer mix and a sample-barcoded 5' primer, a second PCR ran roughly 7 to 11 cycles. From the 5' RACE reads, TCRdb called clonotypes with MiXCR, one entry per CDR3 protein. Of hundreds of thousands of distinct CDR3 sequences in the sample, about 62% were seen once. The CDR3 covers 14 residues. From germline, CDR1 is DFQATT and CDR2 SNEGSKA (reference sequence). The TCR originated in a young man in good health. Source material: blood. The chain has TRBV20-1 and TRBJ2-7; TRBD2 matches at 8 bases. The end of the DNA fits TRBJ2-5 better, so the J call may be wrong. CDR3 nucleotides: TGCAGTGCTAGAGCTATAGCGGGGCAAGAGACCCAGTACTTC. Protein: CSARAIAGQETQYF.